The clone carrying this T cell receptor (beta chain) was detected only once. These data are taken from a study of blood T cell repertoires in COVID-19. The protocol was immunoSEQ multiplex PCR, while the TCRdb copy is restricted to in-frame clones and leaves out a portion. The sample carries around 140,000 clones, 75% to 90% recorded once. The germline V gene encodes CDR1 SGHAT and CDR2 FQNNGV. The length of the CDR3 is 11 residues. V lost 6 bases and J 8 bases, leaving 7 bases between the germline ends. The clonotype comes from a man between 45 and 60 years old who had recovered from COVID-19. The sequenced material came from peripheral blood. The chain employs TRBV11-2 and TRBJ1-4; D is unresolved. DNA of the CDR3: TGTGCCAGCAGAAACACCGAAAAACTGTTTTTT. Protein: CASRNTEKLFF.